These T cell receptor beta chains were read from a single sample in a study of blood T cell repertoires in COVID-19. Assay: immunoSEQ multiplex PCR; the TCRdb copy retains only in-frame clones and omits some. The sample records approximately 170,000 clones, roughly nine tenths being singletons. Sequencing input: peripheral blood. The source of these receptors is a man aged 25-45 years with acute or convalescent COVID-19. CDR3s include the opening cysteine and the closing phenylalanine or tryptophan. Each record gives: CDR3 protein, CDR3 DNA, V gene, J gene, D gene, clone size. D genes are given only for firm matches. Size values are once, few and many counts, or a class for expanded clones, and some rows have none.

CDR3aa: CASSSFGAVDSPLHF
CDR3nt: TGTGCCAGCAGCTCCTTTGGGGCGGTGGATTCACCCCTCCACTTT
v_gene: TRBV5-8
j_gene: TRBJ1-6
d_gene: .
abundance: .

CDR3aa: CASSNPGQGKDTQYF
CDR3nt: TGTGCCAGTAGTAACCCGGGACAGGGTAAAGATACGCAGTATTTT
v_gene: TRBV19
j_gene: TRBJ2-3
d_gene: TRBD1
abundance: .

CDR3aa: CASNQGLVLRIGNEQFF
CDR3nt: TGTGCCAGCAACCAGGGACTAGTCCTTCGGATTGGGAATGAGCAGTTCTTC
v_gene: TRBV28
j_gene: TRBJ2-1
d_gene: TRBD2
abundance: .

CDR3aa: CASSERLAGGTDTQYF
CDR3nt: TGTGCCAGCAGTGAGAGACTAGCGGGAGGCACAGATACGCAGTATTTT
v_gene: TRBV2
j_gene: TRBJ2-3
d_gene: TRBD2
abundance: .

CDR3aa: CASAGVGYGYTF
CDR3nt: TGTGCCAGCGCAGGGGTCGGATATGGCTACACCTTC
v_gene: TRBV28
j_gene: TRBJ1-2
d_gene: .
abundance: .

CDR3aa: CASSLGIASGAGDTQYF
CDR3nt: TGCGCCAGCAGCTTGGGGATAGCTAGCGGGGCAGGAGATACGCAGTATTTT
v_gene: TRBV5-1
j_gene: TRBJ2-3
d_gene: TRBD2
abundance: .

CDR3aa: CASSQAFSYEQYF
CDR3nt: TGTGCCAGCAGCCAAGCTTTCAGCTACGAGCAGTACTTC
v_gene: TRBV3-1/TRBV3-2
j_gene: TRBJ2-7
d_gene: .
abundance: .

CDR3aa: CASSSRGRGEYGYTF
CDR3nt: TGTGCCAGCAGTTCCAGGGGCAGGGGTGAATATGGCTACACCTTC
v_gene: TRBV28
j_gene: TRBJ1-2
d_gene: .
abundance: .

CDR3aa: CSVATEMGQPQHF
CDR3nt: TGCAGCGTTGCGACAGAAATGGGTCAGCCCCAGCATTTT
v_gene: TRBV29-1
j_gene: TRBJ1-5
d_gene: .
abundance: once

CDR3aa: CASSQINEQFF
CDR3nt: TGTGCCAGCAGCCAAATAAATGAGCAGTTCTTC
v_gene: TRBV3-1/TRBV3-2
j_gene: TRBJ2-1
d_gene: .
abundance: .

CDR3aa: CAIRPAVNTDTQYF
CDR3nt: TGTGCCATCAGGCCGGCGGTGAACACAGATACGCAGTATTTT
v_gene: TRBV10-3
j_gene: TRBJ2-3
d_gene: .
abundance: many

CDR3aa: CASSSPGVAGLQYF
CDR3nt: TGTGCCAGCAGTTCCCCTGGGGTAGCGGGACTCCAGTATTTT
v_gene: TRBV28
j_gene: TRBJ2-3
d_gene: TRBD2
abundance: .

CDR3aa: CASSLRLNTEAFF
CDR3nt: TGTGCCAGCAGTTTACGTCTGAACACTGAAGCTTTCTTT
v_gene: TRBV27
j_gene: TRBJ1-1
d_gene: .
abundance: .

CDR3aa: CASSLTLGGDEQYF
CDR3nt: TGTGCCAGCAGCTTAACGCTCGGGGGGGACGAGCAGTACTTC
v_gene: TRBV11-2
j_gene: TRBJ2-7
d_gene: TRBD2
abundance: .

CDR3aa: CASSEGAGGSHSTDTQYF
CDR3nt: TGTGCCAGCAGTGAAGGTGCGGGGGGGAGCCATAGCACAGATACGCAGTATTTT
v_gene: TRBV2
j_gene: TRBJ2-3
d_gene: TRBD2
abundance: once

CDR3aa: CASSVETGGGETQYF
CDR3nt: TGTGCCAGCAGCGTAGAGACAGGGGGCGGTGAGACCCAGTACTTC
v_gene: TRBV9
j_gene: TRBJ2-5
d_gene: TRBD1
abundance: .

CDR3aa: CASSTETGGLDEQYF
CDR3nt: TGTGCCAGCAGCACCGAGACAGGGGGCCTGGACGAGCAGTACTTC
v_gene: TRBV7-9
j_gene: TRBJ2-7
d_gene: TRBD1
abundance: .

CDR3aa: CATSHSTNTEAFF
CDR3nt: TGTGCCACGAGCCACAGTACGAACACTGAAGCTTTCTTT
v_gene: TRBV10-3
j_gene: TRBJ1-1
d_gene: .
abundance: .

CDR3aa: CASSEAAGENIQYF
CDR3nt: TGTGCCAGCAGTGAGGCGGCAGGGGAAAACATTCAGTACTTC
v_gene: TRBV6-1
j_gene: TRBJ2-4
d_gene: .
abundance: .

CDR3aa: CASKRRERLYEQYF
CDR3nt: TGTGCCAGCAAGAGGAGGGAACGATTATACGAGCAGTACTTC
v_gene: TRBV28
j_gene: TRBJ2-7
d_gene: .
abundance: .

CDR3aa: CASSPGTGLGNTIYF
CDR3nt: TGTGCCAGCAGCCCCGGGACAGGGTTAGGAAACACCATATATTTT
v_gene: TRBV7-9
j_gene: TRBJ1-3
d_gene: TRBD1
abundance: .

CDR3aa: CATGTRSLNEQFF
CDR3nt: TGTGCCACCGGGACACGGTCGTTGAATGAGCAGTTCTTC
v_gene: TRBV6-5
j_gene: TRBJ2-1
d_gene: .
abundance: .

CDR3aa: CASSFGQGNPLHF
CDR3nt: TGTGCCAGCAGTTTTGGACAGGGGAATCCCCTCCACTTT
v_gene: TRBV12-3/TRBV12-4
j_gene: TRBJ1-6
d_gene: TRBD1
abundance: .

CDR3aa: CASSWTRNTGELFF
CDR3nt: TGTGCCAGCTCATGGACACGGAACACCGGGGAGCTGTTTTTT
v_gene: TRBV18
j_gene: TRBJ2-2
d_gene: .
abundance: .

CDR3aa: CASSVAGHYNEQFF
CDR3nt: TGTGCCAGCAGTGTGGCAGGGCACTACAATGAGCAGTTCTTC
v_gene: TRBV6-4
j_gene: TRBJ2-1
d_gene: .
abundance: .

CDR3aa: CATSDSPTTGGTEAFF
CDR3nt: TGTGCCACCAGTGATTCCCCTACGACAGGGGGCACTGAAGCTTTCTTT
v_gene: TRBV24-1
j_gene: TRBJ1-1
d_gene: TRBD1
abundance: .

CDR3aa: CASSLTGGGAGLTGELFF
CDR3nt: TGTGCCAGCAGCTTAACCGGCGGGGGGGCGGGTCTCACCGGGGAGCTGTTTTTT
v_gene: TRBV5-6
j_gene: TRBJ2-2
d_gene: TRBD2
abundance: .

CDR3aa: CASSSSGGLSQETQYF
CDR3nt: TGTGCCAGCAGCTCTAGCGGGGGGCTAAGTCAGGAGACCCAGTACTTC
v_gene: TRBV5-4
j_gene: TRBJ2-5
d_gene: TRBD2
abundance: .

CDR3aa: CASSLVPGIQETQYF
CDR3nt: TGCGCCAGCAGCTTGGTTCCGGGAATACAAGAGACCCAGTACTTC
v_gene: TRBV5-1
j_gene: TRBJ2-5
d_gene: .
abundance: .

CDR3aa: CASSETGGGNQPQHF
CDR3nt: TGTGCCAGCAGTGAAACAGGAGGGGGCAATCAGCCCCAGCATTTT
v_gene: TRBV6-1
j_gene: TRBJ1-5
d_gene: .
abundance: once

CDR3aa: CASSLDTGEQYF
CDR3nt: TGTGCCAGCAGTCTTGACACCGGCGAGCAGTACTTC
v_gene: TRBV5-4
j_gene: TRBJ2-7
d_gene: .
abundance: .

CDR3aa: CASSSWTVSTGELFF
CDR3nt: TGTGCCAGCAGTTCGTGGACAGTGAGCACCGGGGAGCTGTTTTTT
v_gene: TRBV27
j_gene: TRBJ2-2
d_gene: .
abundance: once

CDR3aa: CASSRDRVRDAEAFF
CDR3nt: TGTGCCAGCAGTCGCGACAGGGTACGAGATGCTGAAGCTTTCTTT
v_gene: TRBV6-5
j_gene: TRBJ1-1
d_gene: TRBD1
abundance: .

CDR3aa: CASSLRQGPLSSYNSPLHF
CDR3nt: TGTGCCAGCAGCCTACGACAGGGCCCTCTCTCCTCCTATAATTCACCCCTCCACTTT
v_gene: TRBV14
j_gene: TRBJ1-6
d_gene: TRBD1
abundance: .

CDR3aa: CASSSHLAGGPYNEQFF
CDR3nt: TGCGCCAGCAGCTCTCATTTAGCGGGGGGGCCCTACAATGAGCAGTTCTTC
v_gene: TRBV5-1
j_gene: TRBJ2-1
d_gene: TRBD2
abundance: .

CDR3aa: CASSLYSGGSFPYEQYF
CDR3nt: TGTGCCAGCAGTTTATACTCGGGTGGGAGCTTTCCCTACGAGCAGTACTTC
v_gene: TRBV28
j_gene: TRBJ2-7
d_gene: .
abundance: .

CDR3aa: CASSITGQGNYGYTF
CDR3nt: TGCGCCAGCAGCATTACGGGACAGGGGAACTATGGCTACACCTTC
v_gene: TRBV5-1
j_gene: TRBJ1-2
d_gene: TRBD1
abundance: .

CDR3aa: CASSSRQGLGETQYF
CDR3nt: TGTGCCAGCAGCTCAAGACAGGGTCTTGGGGAGACCCAGTACTTC
v_gene: TRBV7-8
j_gene: TRBJ2-5
d_gene: TRBD1
abundance: .

CDR3aa: CASRLSSSGSYEQYF
CDR3nt: TGTGCCAGTCGCTTATCGTCTAGCGGCTCCTACGAGCAGTACTTC
v_gene: TRBV6-5
j_gene: TRBJ2-7
d_gene: TRBD2
abundance: .

CDR3aa: CASSAVVPLHF
CDR3nt: TGTGCCAGCAGCGCCGTAGTCCCCCTCCACTTT
v_gene: TRBV9
j_gene: TRBJ1-6
d_gene: .
abundance: .

CDR3aa: CASNLAGGRADTQYF
CDR3nt: TGTGCCAGCAATCTAGCGGGAGGGCGTGCAGATACGCAGTATTTT
v_gene: TRBV11-2
j_gene: TRBJ2-3
d_gene: TRBD2
abundance: .

CDR3aa: CASSPGITGGDFSQPQHF
CDR3nt: TGTGCCAGCAGCCCAGGGATCACAGGGGGTGATTTCAGTCAGCCCCAGCATTTT
v_gene: TRBV9
j_gene: TRBJ1-5
d_gene: TRBD1
abundance: .